This TCR beta chain appears in the sequencing data of a study of CD8+ T cells in alopecia areata. Study as a whole: A 6-month period off drug followed tofacitinib, which lasted 6 to 18 months. Regarding the study as a whole: Alphabeta T cells residing in normal skin are also sequenced in scalp samples. A large proportion of expanded lesional clones were detected persisting in scalp and blood during tofacitinib.

This CDR3 contains 16 residues. Trimming took 5 bases from V and 3 from J, leaving 19 bases between them. Germline V gives CDR1 SQVTM, CDR2 ANQGSEA. The treatment here: oral pan-JAK inhibitor, 5-10 mg twice daily. The sequencing template was cDNA reverse transcribed from extracted RNA. Assay used: immunoSEQ multiplex PCR; TCRdb lists only in-frame clones, some missing. The table records about 190,000 clones, roughly three fifths of them present only once. Remarks on this clone: The antigen is unknown.

V gene TRBV29-1 combines with J gene TRBJ2-2; D might be TRBD2 (6 bases). The sequencing used CD4+ T cells sorted from blood, collected at week 4, from a patient treated with tofacitinib. The clonotype comes from a human donor with alopecia areata. CDR3 bases: TGCAGCGTTAGAGGGATTGTTAGCGGTTACACCGGGGAGCTGTTTTTT. It is translated as CSVRGIVSGYTGELFF.